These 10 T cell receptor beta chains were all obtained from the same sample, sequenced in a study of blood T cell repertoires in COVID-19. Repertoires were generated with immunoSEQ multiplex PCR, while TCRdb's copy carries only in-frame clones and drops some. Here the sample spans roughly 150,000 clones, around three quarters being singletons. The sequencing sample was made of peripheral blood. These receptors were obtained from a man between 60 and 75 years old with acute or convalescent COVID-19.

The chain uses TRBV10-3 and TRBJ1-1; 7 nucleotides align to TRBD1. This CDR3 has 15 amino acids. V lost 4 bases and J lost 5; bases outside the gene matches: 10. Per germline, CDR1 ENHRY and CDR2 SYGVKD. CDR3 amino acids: CAISGKIGGVTEAFF. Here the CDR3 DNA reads TGTGCCATCAGTGGGAAAATAGGGGGCGTGACTGAAGCTTTCTTT.

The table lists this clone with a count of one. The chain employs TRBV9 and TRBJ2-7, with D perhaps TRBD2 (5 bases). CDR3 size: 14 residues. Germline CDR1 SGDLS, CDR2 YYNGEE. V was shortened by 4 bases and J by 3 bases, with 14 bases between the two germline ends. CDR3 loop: CASSRRTEDYEQYF. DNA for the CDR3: TGTGCCAGCAGCAGAAGGACGGAGGACTACGAGCAGTACTTC. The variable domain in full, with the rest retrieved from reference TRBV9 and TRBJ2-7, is DSGVTQTPKHLITATGQRVTLRCSPRSGDLSVYWYQQSLDQGLQFLIQYYNGEERAKGNILERFSAQQFPDLHSELNLSSLELGDSALYFCASSRRTEDYEQYFGPGTRLTVT.

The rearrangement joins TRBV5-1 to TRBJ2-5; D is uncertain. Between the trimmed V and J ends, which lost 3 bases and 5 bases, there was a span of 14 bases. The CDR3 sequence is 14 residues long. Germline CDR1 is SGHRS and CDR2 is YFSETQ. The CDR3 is CASSSGLHGETQYF. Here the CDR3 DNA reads TGCGCCAGCAGCTCGGGTTTACATGGGGAGACCCAGTACTTC.

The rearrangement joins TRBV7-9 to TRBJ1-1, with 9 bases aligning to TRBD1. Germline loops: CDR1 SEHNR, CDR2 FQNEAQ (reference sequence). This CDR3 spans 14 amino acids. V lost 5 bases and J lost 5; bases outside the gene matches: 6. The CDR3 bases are TGTGCCAGCAGCACCGGACAGGGGACAACTGAAGCTTTCTTT. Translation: CASSTGQGTTEAFF.

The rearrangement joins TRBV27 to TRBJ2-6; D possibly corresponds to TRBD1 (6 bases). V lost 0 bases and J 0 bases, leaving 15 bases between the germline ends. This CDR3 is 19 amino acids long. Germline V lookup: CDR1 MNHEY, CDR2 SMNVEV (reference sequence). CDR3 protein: CASSLSPGTPSSGANVLTF. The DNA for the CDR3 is TGTGCCAGCAGTTTATCCCCCGGGACACCTAGCTCTGGGGCCAACGTCCTGACTTTC.

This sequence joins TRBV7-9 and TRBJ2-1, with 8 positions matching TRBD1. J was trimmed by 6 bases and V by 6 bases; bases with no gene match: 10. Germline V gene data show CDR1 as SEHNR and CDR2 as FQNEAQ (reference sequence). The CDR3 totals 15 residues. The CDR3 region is CASSSGQVLGNEQFF. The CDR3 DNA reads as TGTGCCAGCAGTTCGGGACAGGTCCTCGGCAATGAGCAGTTCTTC.

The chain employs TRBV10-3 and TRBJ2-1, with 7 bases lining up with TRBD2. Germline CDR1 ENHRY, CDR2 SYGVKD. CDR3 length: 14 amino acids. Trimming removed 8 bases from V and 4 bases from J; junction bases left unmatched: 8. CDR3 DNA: TGTGCCATCGGGGCGGGAGACCGATACAATGAGCAGTTCTTC. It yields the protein CAIGAGDRYNEQFF.

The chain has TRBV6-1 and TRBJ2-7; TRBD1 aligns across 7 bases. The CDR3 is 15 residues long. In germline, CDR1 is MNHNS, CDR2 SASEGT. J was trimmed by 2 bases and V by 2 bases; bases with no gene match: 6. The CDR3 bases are TGTGCCAGCAGTGAAACGGGACAGCAGACCTACGAGCAGTACTTC. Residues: CASSETGQQTYEQYF.

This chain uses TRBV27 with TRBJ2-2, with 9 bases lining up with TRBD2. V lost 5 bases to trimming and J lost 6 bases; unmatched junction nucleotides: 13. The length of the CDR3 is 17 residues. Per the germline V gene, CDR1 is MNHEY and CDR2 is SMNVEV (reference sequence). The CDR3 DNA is TGTGCCAGCAGTAACCACCGTCTAGCGGGACAATCCGGGGAGCTGTTTTTT. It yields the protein CASSNHRLAGQSGELFF.

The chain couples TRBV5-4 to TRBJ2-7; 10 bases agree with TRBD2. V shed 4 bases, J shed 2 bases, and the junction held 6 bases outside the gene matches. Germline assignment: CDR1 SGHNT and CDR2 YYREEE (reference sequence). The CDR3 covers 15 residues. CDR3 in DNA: TGTGCCAGCAGCACCACTCTAGCGGGGGCCTACGAGCAGTACTTC. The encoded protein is CASSTTLAGAYEQYF.